This TCR beta chain was identified during a study of T cell changes during pregnancy in multiple sclerosis. This table comes from immunoSEQ multiplex PCR, and its TCRdb copy is limited to in-frame clones, with some not included. Of 20,000 to 30,000 clones listed, 88% are singletons. This clone is a singleton in its sample. The germline CDR1 and CDR2 sequences are SGHNT and YENEEA. This CDR3 is 15 amino acids long. The V end was cut by 0 bases, the J end by 0 bases, with 7 bases between. The sequenced sample was CD4+ T cells from peripheral blood mononuclear cells, obtained in the first trimester of pregnancy. The TCR comes from a female donor in good health, enrolled as a control in a pregnancy study. The chain uses TRBV11-3 and TRBJ2-3; D gene ambiguous. The CDR3 nucleotides read TGTGCCAGCAGCTTAGATGGCGGTAGCACAGATACGCAGTATTTT. Its translation is CASSLDGGSTDTQYF. Complete variable domain (other parts from reference TRBV11-3 and TRBJ2-3): EAGVVQSPRYKIIEKKQPVAFWCNPISGHNTLYWYLQNLGQGPELLIRYENEEAVDDSQLPKDRFSAERLKGVDSTLKIQPAELGDSAVYLCASSLDGGSTDTQYFGPGTRLTVL.